This T cell receptor (beta chain) appears in the sequencing data of a study of T cell clonotyping in hematopoietic cell transplantation (dated by TCRdb to 2020 to 2022). Broadly, across the study: The study collected around 150 blood samples from 35 consecutive transplant recipients and their related donors. Patient recruitment ran from 2015 to early 2017, and follow-up continued until late 2020 or death.

V is cut by 1 base and J by 8 bases, and the space between the germline ends is 12 bases. CDR3 length: 15 amino acids, cysteine to phenylalanine. Of the read, only the CDR3 DNA is kept; its 45 bases are in frame from base 1. The CDR1 and CDR2 encoded by the germline V gene (reference sequence) are MNHEY and SMNVEV. Related transplant donors provided blood samples for TCR beta sequencing. Using Nuclei Lysis Solution, genomic DNA was extracted from unfractionated peripheral blood mononuclear cells that were either fresh or cryopreserved. The immunoSEQ assay, a bias-controlled multiplex PCR using V- and J-specific primers, was used to amplify TCR beta CDR3 regions from genomic DNA. In a second PCR step, the CDR3 amplicons were tagged with a proprietary barcode plus Illumina adapter sequences. An Illumina MiSeq instrument was used for sequencing of the CDR3 libraries. The authors' pipeline ran thus. Export and quality control were performed with immunoSEQ Analyzer 3.0, and downstream analyses were performed with R Bioconductor and Immunarch. Only productive rearrangements in the normalized downsampled data set went into calculating the repertoire metrics. Pathologically expanded clonotypes were defined as those larger than 5 templates in the normalized cohort. The Inverse Simpson Index was used to measure repertoire diversity. To capture all clonotypes, CMV-specificity analyses were performed on the non-normalized data set. TCRdb provides this immuneACCESS table in a form limited to in-frame rearrangements. Some clones are lacking; in checked studies, under half of them reflect an unresolved V gene, and why the rest are absent is not known. For V, J and clone size, that table is used; D and trimming come from the DNA. The sample contains 35,000 to 45,000 clones, roughly 92% of them found a single time. The ten largest clones take up roughly 0.85% of the sample.

The paper's findings and limits, for the study overall: Just a small fraction of recipient repertoires overlapped with donor repertoires, and more than 95% appeared de novo at the given depth. After transplant, TCR diversity in recipients dropped, and pathologically expanded clonotypes increased progressively from day 30 to day 180. Donor and pretransplant recipient Inverse Simpson Index values predicted broader posttransplant TCR repertoire diversity. The sample size was limited, and because cells were not sorted, the contributions of CD4 and CD8 repertoires could not be separated.

A word on this clone: Its antigen target is currently unknown. No clone much larger than this one lies a single base away; base qualities are absent.

The source is a woman aged 50 to 65 in good health. Some clones in this sample may be carry-over from other donors' samples. The chain uses TRBV27 and TRBJ1-6; the D region possibly corresponds to TRBD1 (6 bases align). Sequenced input: peripheral blood mononuclear cells. This receptor has the CDR3 CASSLYRGADSPLHF. The base sequence is TGTGCCAGCAGTTTATACCGGGGGGCGGATTCACCCCTCCACTTT.